A single T cell receptor (beta chain) is shown here with its context. As yet, its antigen is unknown. Germline V gene sequence: CDR1 MDHEN, CDR2 SYDVKM. V lost 7 bases and J lost 10; bases outside the gene matches: 12. The CDR3 length is 14 residues. The PCR ran on 60 Vbeta and 13 Jbeta primers. TCRdb's copy holds only in-frame clones and misses some; the assay was immunoSEQ multiplex PCR. This sample has 130,000 to 150,000 clones, with around 84% found just once. This specimen comes from a study of cytomegalovirus exposure and HLA in healthy donors. Study results and caveats: The likely explanation for a cluster of highly shared sequence variants was sequencing artifact. Cytomegalovirus association was listed for 164 TCR beta chains.

Healthy bone marrow donors supplied every sample. At sampling all donors were nominally healthy, likely with unrecorded immune exposures. The receptor's source is a boy younger than 10 in good health and CMV-seronegative. This chain joins TRBV28 and TRBJ2-7; TRBD2 matches 11 bases. Source material: PBMCs. The CDR3 sequence: CASTSLTSGSTQYF. CDR3 nucleotide sequence: TGTGCCAGCACATCCCTAACTAGCGGGAGTACCCAGTACTTC.